The next 19 T cell receptor beta chains were all read from a single sample in a study of blood T cell repertoires in COVID-19 (TCRdb year 2020). Libraries were made using the immunoSEQ multiplex PCR assay. Entries here come from immuneACCESS through TCRdb and include only in-frame sequences with V and J called. Some clones fail to appear in such tables; in the studies checked, an unresolved V gene covers under half of the shortfall, and the cause of the remainder is unknown. For this sample there are approximately 96,000 clones; around 90% appear just once. Around 4.3% of the sample comes from the top ten. Material for sequencing was peripheral blood. Source of these receptors: a human donor with COVID-19, enrolled during active disease. The donor label of this sample is uncertain.

V gene TRBV6-4 combines with J gene TRBJ1-2; D gene ambiguous. V was pared by 6 bases and J by 8 bases, with 16 bases between. Germline V CDR1 and CDR2: MRHNA, SNTAGT. The CDR3 covers 13 residues. CDR3 nucleotide sequence: TGTGCCAGCAGACTAGACACCGAGGGAGGCTACACCTTC. It encodes CASRLDTEGGYTF.

The genes are TRBV27 and TRBJ1-1; TRBD1 aligns across 7 bases. There are 18 residues in the CDR3. The V gene's germline CDR1 is MNHEY and CDR2 SMNVEV (reference sequence). J lost 5 bases, V lost 4 bases, and 19 bases had no gene match. This CDR3 reads CASSSLLIGQEEMTEAFF. The DNA of the CDR3 is TGTGCCAGCAGTTCCTTACTGATAGGACAGGAAGAGATGACTGAAGCTTTCTTT.

The chain joins TRBV28 to TRBJ1-4; TRBD1 is a possible D gene (6 bases). Germline V CDR1 and CDR2: MDHEN, SYDVKM. Trimming removed 5 bases at V and 3 bases at J, with 16 bases between. This CDR3 spans 16 amino acids. Here the CDR3 reads CASSPNTRGANEKLFF. CDR3 sequence (DNA): TGTGCCAGCAGTCCAAATACCAGGGGAGCTAATGAAAAACTGTTTTTT.

The chain is built from TRBV7-6 and TRBJ1-2; 9 nucleotides match TRBD1. V was clipped by 1 base and J by 2 bases; unmatched bases: 5. CDR3 length: 16 amino acids. The germline gives CDR1 SGHVS, CDR2 FNYEAQ. DNA for the CDR3: TGTGCCAGCAGCTTAGGGACAGGGGTAGCGAACTATGGCTACACCTTC. This codes for CASSLGTGVANYGYTF.

This chain links TRBV30 with TRBJ1-2; a possible D gene is TRBD1 (6 bases). V was pared by 6 bases and J by 0 bases, with 14 bases between. CDR1 and CDR2 from the germline V gene are GTSNPN and SVGIG (reference sequence). The CDR3 has 14 residues. CDR3 in amino acids: CACAGTTSNYGYTF. In DNA form, the CDR3 reads TGTGCCTGCGCCGGGACAACTTCTAACTATGGCTACACCTTC.

The chain uses TRBV3-1 (or the pseudogene TRBV3-2) and TRBJ2-5; 8 bases are shared with TRBD1. The CDR3 contains 14 residues. The germline V gene encodes CDR1 LGHDT and CDR2 YNNKEL (reference sequence). Trimming took 7 bases from V and 2 from J; bases not matched to a gene: 6. In nucleotides, the CDR3 is TGTGCCAGCACCCAGTGGACAGGGCAAGAGACCCAGTACTTC. This sequence encodes CASTQWTGQETQYF.

This clone has only one observation. The chain has TRBV27 and TRBJ1-2; possible D gene TRBD1, 5 bases. The ends were cut back, 6 bases at V and 1 base at J, with 9 bases in the middle. Germline CDR1 MNHEY, CDR2 SMNVEV (reference sequence). The CDR3 totals 13 residues. In DNA form, the CDR3 reads TGTGCCAGCAGGCGGGACGGTAACTATGGCTACACCTTC. Its protein product is CASRRDGNYGYTF.

J is TRBJ1-3 and V is TRBV6-5; D gene ambiguous. Trimming cost V 7 bases and J 0 bases, with 7 bases left between them. CDR1 and CDR2 (germline): MNHEY, SVGAGI. The CDR3 consists of 13 residues. The CDR3: CASKANSGNTIYF. The CDR3 nucleotides read TGTGCCAGCAAAGCGAACTCTGGAAACACCATATATTTT.

V is TRBV7-2 and J is TRBJ2-1, with 16 bases matching TRBD2. In germline, CDR1 is SGHTA, CDR2 FQGNSA. This CDR3 is built from 17 residues. The junction had 5 bases not matched to a gene; V was cut back by 2 bases and J by 7 bases. This CDR3 is CASSLRGLAGGNNEQFF. CDR3 in DNA: TGTGCCAGCAGCTTAAGGGGACTAGCGGGAGGGAATAATGAGCAGTTCTTC.

This clone was seen a single time. DNA for the CDR3: TGTGCCAGCAGACCTGGACAGGGGGCTGTGGAGACCCAGTACTTC. Encoded protein: CASRPGQGAVETQYF. The chain couples TRBV7-9 to TRBJ2-5; 11 nucleotides line up with TRBD1. The ends lost 6 bases at V and 5 bases at J; junction bases unmatched: 8. Germline values: CDR1 SEHNR, CDR2 FQNEAQ (reference sequence). There are 15 residues in the CDR3.

The chain uses TRBV5-1 and TRBJ2-1; D may be TRBD2 (5 bases). V lost 3 bases and J lost 0, with 13 bases in between. Germline CDR1 and CDR2: SGHRS and YFSETQ. The CDR3 is 16 residues long. CDR3 bases: TGCGCCAGCAGCTGGACTCGAGGCAGCTCCTACAATGAGCAGTTCTTC. Its protein product is CASSWTRGSSYNEQFF.

The rearrangement uses TRBV5-1 and TRBJ2-2, with 11 bases identical to TRBD2. The V and J ends lost 2 bases and 3 bases, in that order; junction bases with no gene match: 3. Germline CDR1 SGHRS, CDR2 YFSETQ. The CDR3 loop spans 16 amino acids. The CDR3 spells CASSFLAGGDTGELFF. The CDR3, as DNA: TGCGCCAGCAGCTTTCTAGCGGGGGGAGACACCGGGGAGCTGTTTTTT.

The V gene is TRBV11-2, the J gene TRBJ2-5; TRBD1 is a possible D gene (6 bases). Trimming cost V 2 bases and J 4 bases, with 14 bases left between them. The CDR3 consists of 15 residues. Germline V lookup: CDR1 SGHAT, CDR2 FQNNGV. DNA for the CDR3: TGTGCCAGCAGCTTAAACAGGGCGGGTGTAGAGACCCAGTACTTC. It specifies CASSLNRAGVETQYF.

This chain connects TRBV7-8 to TRBJ2-1; the match to TRBD1 covers 12 bases. The CDR3 contains 16 residues. V shed 5 bases and J 11 bases; nucleotides not matched to a gene: 13. The germline CDR1 and CDR2 sequences are SGHVS and FQNEAQ. The CDR3 here is CASSPRAGTGGLQQFF. DNA for the CDR3: TGTGCCAGCAGCCCCAGAGCCGGGACAGGGGGCCTACAGCAGTTCTTC.

Only one count was recorded for this clone. J is TRBJ2-3 and V is TRBV6-1; D remains ambiguous. Germline CDR1 and CDR2: MNHNS and SASEGT. Trimming removed 1 base at V and 5 bases at J, with 10 bases between. CDR3 size: 14 residues. The CDR3 DNA is TGTGCCAGCAGTGAAGAGGTAGCCCTAGATACGCAGTATTTT. Translating gives CASSEEVALDTQYF.

In this sample, this clone turned up a few times. The V and J genes are TRBV11-2 and TRBJ1-5, with D perhaps matching TRBD1 (5 bases). Trimming pared 5 bases from V and 2 bases from J, leaving 13 bases between. In germline, CDR1 is SGHAT, CDR2 FQNNGV. This CDR3 comprises 15 residues. The CDR3 is CASSVDRGGNQPQHF. Here the CDR3 DNA reads TGTGCCAGCAGCGTGGACCGGGGGGGCAATCAGCCCCAGCATTTT.

A few counts support this clone. The rearrangement links TRBV9 to TRBJ2-1; D possibly corresponds to TRBD2 (7 bases). V was trimmed by 4 bases and J by 8 bases, leaving 25 bases between them. The CDR3 contains 17 residues. Germline CDR1 is SGDLS and CDR2 is YYNGEE. The CDR3 reads CASSLNPSPGGGDEQFF. Here the CDR3 DNA reads TGTGCCAGCAGCCTTAACCCCTCGCCGGGGGGCGGGGATGAGCAGTTCTTC.

The chain links TRBV30 to TRBJ2-5; 8 bases are a match to TRBD2. Trimming cost V 3 bases and J 5 bases; bases outside gene matches: 8. The CDR3 loop spans 14 amino acids. The germline V gene encodes CDR1 GTSNPN and CDR2 SVGIG (reference sequence). CDR3: CAWSRGPSGETQYF. CDR3 nucleotide sequence: TGTGCCTGGAGCCGAGGGCCTAGCGGGGAGACCCAGTACTTC.

The chain carries TRBV29-1 and TRBJ2-5; no clear D. The CDR3 length is 13 residues. Deletions cut 7 bases from V and 2 bases from J, with 14 bases between. Germline CDR1 and CDR2: SQVTM and ANQGSEA. Written as DNA, the CDR3 is TGCAGCGGCTCGAGTCTAGGACAAGAGACCCAGTACTTC. Encoded protein: CSGSSLGQETQYF.